Listed below are T cell receptor beta chains from one sample, sequenced in a study of cytomegalovirus exposure and HLA in healthy donors. Sequencing used immunoSEQ multiplex PCR; TCRdb keeps in-frame clones, though not all of them. The sample shows 180,000 or so clones, over 70% of them seen only once. Sequenced sample: PBMCs. The receptors were sampled from a male donor in good health and CMV-seronegative. The CDR3 runs from the conserved cysteine through the conserved F or W. Each record gives: V gene, J gene, D gene, CDR3 protein. A D gene is named only where the DNA matches it firmly.

>TRBV7-2|TRBJ1-5|TRBD1
CASSPWTGGGNQPQHF
>TRBV9|TRBJ1-2|NA
CASSVGGAGVYGYTF
>TRBV30|TRBJ2-7|TRBD2
CAWSVGWGLGGEQYF
>TRBV7-9|TRBJ1-5|NA
CASSPGLSGNQPQHF
>TRBV29-1|TRBJ1-1|NA
CSVESRQGNTEAFF
>TRBV18|TRBJ2-1|TRBD2
CASSQAGGRSEQFF
>TRBV27|TRBJ2-1|NA
CASSLGGAYNEQFF
>TRBV28|TRBJ1-5|NA
CASSVRGNQPQHF
>TRBV27|TRBJ2-6|NA
CASSPGADSGANVLTF
>TRBV6-6|TRBJ2-1|TRBD2
CASRELAGAYNEQFF
>TRBV5-1|TRBJ2-7|NA
CASSLTGPRYSYEQYF
>TRBV7-2|TRBJ1-5|NA
CASSFKGDSNQPQHF
>TRBV4-2|TRBJ1-4|NA
CASSLFPGADEKLFF
>TRBV29-1|TRBJ1-5|NA
CSVAGGGLGNQPQHF
>TRBV15|NA|TRBD2
CATSTGLEYEQYF
>TRBV13|TRBJ2-7|NA
CASSPSSYEQYF
>TRBV4-3|TRBJ2-7|TRBD2
CASSQEAERSGRPYEQYF
>TRBV28|TRBJ2-3|TRBD2
CASSLPGTSGRDTQYF
>TRBV12-5|TRBJ1-3|TRBD1
CASGLGQGSGNTIYF
>TRBV6-5|TRBJ2-7|TRBD1
CASKMTGGHEQYF
>TRBV7-9|TRBJ1-5|NA
CASSSGRASNQPQHF
>TRBV19|TRBJ1-5|TRBD1
CASKTGPYSNQPQHF
>TRBV7-9|TRBJ2-7|NA
CASSLAGGGPYEQYF
>TRBV19|TRBJ1-1|NA
CASSMGLVAEAFF
>TRBV30|TRBJ1-1|NA
CAWSLYRVKTEAFF
>TRBV9|TRBJ1-5|NA
CASSRTELSNQPQHF
>TRBV11-3|TRBJ2-3|TRBD2
CAGGDGLAGETSTDTQYF
>TRBV28|TRBJ1-2|NA
CASSPRFNYGYTF
>TRBV30|TRBJ2-1|NA
CAWTLGLTSYNEQFF
>TRBV6-5|TRBJ1-2|TRBD1
CASRLPTGLGYTF
>TRBV4-1|TRBJ2-5|TRBD2
CASSQGRGGQETQYF
>TRBV29-1|TRBJ2-6|TRBD1
CSVGDRGGSGANVLTF
>TRBV19|TRBJ1-5|NA
CASSIHRTSNQPQHF